This T cell receptor beta chain is drawn from a study of cytomegalovirus exposure and HLA in healthy donors. Study-level findings and limits: A later analysis associated about 18,000 TCR beta sequences with HLA alleles at a 0.05 false discovery rate.

The V and J ends lost 0 bases and 4 bases, in that order; junction bases with no gene match: 6. The CDR3 sequence is 15 residues long. Per germline, CDR1 MNHEY and CDR2 SVGAGI. Notes on this clone: Its matching antigen is unknown.

The study ran its PCR with 60 Vbeta and 13 Jbeta primers. Repertoires were generated with immunoSEQ multiplex PCR, while TCRdb's copy carries only in-frame clones and drops some. Of about 160,000 clones in the sample, 75% to 80% were seen once. The sequenced sample was PBMCs. This TCR derives from a woman aged 45-65 years in good health and CMV-seropositive. The V gene is TRBV6-5, the J gene TRBJ2-7; 7 nucleotides align to TRBD2. The CDR3, as DNA: TGTGCCAGCAGTTACTCCCGGGGGGTCACGTACGAGCAGTACTTC. Translation gives CASSYSRGVTYEQYF.